The rows below give T cell receptor beta chains drawn from one sample of a study of CD8+ T cells in alopecia areata. Produced via immunoSEQ multiplex PCR; TCRdb's table is partial and in-frame only. The sample records over 150,000 clones, around 60% being singletons. The sample here was CD4+ T cells sorted from blood, taken at week 24, from a patient treated with tofacitinib. Source of these receptors: a human donor with alopecia areata. CDR3s include the opening cysteine and the closing phenylalanine or tryptophan. A D gene is named only where the DNA matches it firmly. Only part of the rows carry a size: once, few, many, or a class if the clone is expanded.

TRBV27,TRBJ1-2,-,-,14,CASMRAGELYGYTF,TGTGCCAGCATGCGGGCCGGTGAACTTTATGGCTACACCTTC
TRBV29-1,TRBJ2-5,-,TRBD2,14,CSVAGGSNQETQYF,TGCAGCGTTGCGGGGGGGAGCAACCAAGAGACCCAGTACTTC
TRBV14,TRBJ2-5,-,TRBD2,14,CASSAGLGGETQYF,TGTGCCAGCAGCGCGGGACTAGGGGGAGAGACCCAGTACTTC
TRBV9,TRBJ2-5,-,-,14,CASSFSLGRETQYF,TGTGCCAGCAGCTTCAGCTTAGGACGGGAGACCCAGTACTTC
TRBV25-1,TRBJ1-1,-,-,13,CASSEVQGPEAFF,TGTGCCAGCAGTGAAGTACAGGGACCTGAAGCTTTCTTT
TRBV28,TRBJ1-2,-,TRBD1,13,CASTQDRADGYTF,TGTGCCAGCACCCAGGACAGGGCCGACGGCTACACCTTC
TRBV6-1,TRBJ2-7,-,TRBD1,13,CASDRDRSYEQYF,TGTGCCAGCGACCGGGACAGGAGTTACGAGCAGTACTTC
TRBV7-2,TRBJ2-1,few,-,13,CASNFWMSGEQFF,TGTGCCAGCAACTTTTGGATGAGTGGTGAGCAGTTCTTC
TRBV18,TRBJ1-4,-,-,13,CASSQEVNEKLFF,TGTGCCAGCTCACAGGAGGTTAATGAAAAACTGTTTTTT
TRBV18,TRBJ2-5,once,-,14,CASSPDSRQETQYF,TGTGCCAGCTCACCGGACAGCAGGCAAGAGACCCAGTACTTC
TRBV11-2,TRBJ1-2,-,-,13,CASSSSGGYGYTF,TGTGCCAGCAGCTCCAGTGGGGGATATGGCTACACCTTC
TRBV6-5,TRBJ1-2,few,-,13,CASSPGSNYGYTF,TGTGCCAGCAGCCCCGGATCTAACTATGGCTACACCTTC
TRBV9,TRBJ2-2,-,-,18,CASSVDLSGTTGTGELFF,TGTGCCAGCAGCGTAGACCTAAGCGGGACAACGGGTACCGGGGAGCTGTTTTTT
TRBV29-1,TRBJ2-7,-,-,12,CSVVPGSTEQYF,TGCAGCGTTGTTCCAGGGAGTACCGAGCAGTACTTC
TRBV30,TRBJ2-7,-,TRBD1,13,CAGQVAGGYEQYF,TGTGCCGGGCAGGTGGCAGGGGGCTACGAGCAGTACTTC
TRBV27,TRBJ1-2,-,-,13,CASSLTGSYGYTF,TGTGCCAGCAGTTTAACGGGTAGCTATGGCTACACCTTC
TRBV19,TRBJ2-1,few,-,16,CASSIRSVEPNNEQFF,TGTGCCAGTAGTATAAGGTCAGTTGAACCTAACAATGAGCAGTTCTTC
TRBV29-1,TRBJ2-1,-,TRBD2,16,CSVAQGGGSSYNEQFF,TGCAGCGTTGCCCAAGGCGGGGGAAGCTCCTACAATGAGCAGTTCTTC
TRBV19,TRBJ2-4,few,TRBD1,15,CASSMNRQGRNIQYF,TGTGCCAGTAGTATGAATAGACAGGGGAGAAACATTCAGTACTTC
TRBV29-1,TRBJ2-2,-,TRBD1,14,CSVFTGGRTGELFF,TGCAGCGTTTTTACAGGGGGTCGGACCGGGGAGCTGTTTTTT
TRBV28,TRBJ2-3,few,-,14,CASSLRGATDTQYF,TGTGCCAGCAGTCTTAGGGGGGCCACAGATACGCAGTATTTT
TRBV2,TRBJ2-7,few,TRBD2,15,CASSEANVRGVEQYF,TGTGCCAGCAGTGAAGCGAATGTTCGGGGGGTCGAGCAGTACTTC
TRBV7-2,TRBJ2-2,few,-,13,CASSVTPTGELFF,TGTGCCAGCAGCGTCACCCCCACCGGGGAGCTGTTTTTT
TRBV30,TRBJ1-2,-,-,14,CAWSVRSPPYGYTF,TGTGCCTGGAGTGTACGGAGCCCTCCTTATGGCTACACCTTC
TRBV11-1,TRBJ2-5,once,-,11,CASSQQETQYF,TGTGCCAGCAGCCAACAAGAGACCCAGTACTTC
TRBV30,TRBJ1-5,-,-,14,CAWSSGSSNQPQHF,TGTGCCTGGTCCTCTGGATCTAGCAATCAGCCCCAGCATTTT
TRBV6-5,TRBJ2-1,-,-,14,CASSSRLGGDEQFF,TGTGCCAGCAGTTCCCGACTAGGGGGCGATGAGCAGTTCTTC
TRBV6-5,TRBJ2-2,-,-,16,CASSYGGRGTKEELFF,TGTGCCAGCAGTTACGGCGGCCGGGGCACAAAGGAGGAGCTGTTTTTT
TRBV25-1,TRBJ1-1,once,-,14,CASNKGGMNTEAFF,TGTGCCAGCAACAAAGGGGGTATGAACACTGAAGCTTTCTTT
TRBV29-1,TRBJ2-3,few,-,17,CSVVLAGRIPSTDTQYF,TGCAGCGTTGTATTAGCAGGCAGAATACCTAGCACAGATACGCAGTATTTT
TRBV6-1,TRBJ2-7,-,-,15,CASSTRTDSDYEQYF,TGTGCCAGCAGTACCCGGACAGACTCTGACTACGAGCAGTACTTC
TRBV6-1,TRBJ1-2,-,-,13,CASRLDGNYGYTF,TGTGCCAGCAGACTGGACGGAAACTATGGCTACACCTTC
TRBV30,TRBJ1-3,-,-,14,CAWGRRYSGNTIYF,TGTGCCTGGGGCCGAAGATACTCTGGAAACACCATATATTTT
TRBV6-1,TRBJ2-7,-,-,13,CASSELRDRLQYF,TGTGCCAGCAGTGAATTGCGTGACCGACTGCAGTACTTC
TRBV18,TRBJ2-7,few,TRBD2,17,CASSPVLGSGGPYEQYF,TGTGCCAGCTCACCTGTTTTGGGTAGCGGGGGCCCCTACGAGCAGTACTTC
TRBV5-1,TRBJ1-1,-,TRBD1,14,CASNPTGDTYEAFF,TGCGCCAGCAACCCGACAGGGGACACATATGAAGCTTTCTTT
TRBV15,TRBJ1-3,few,-,15,CATSRGTASGNTIYF,TGTGCCACCAGCAGGGGTACAGCCTCTGGAAACACCATATATTTT
TRBV7-9,TRBJ1-1,-,-,13,CASSPGTLTEAFF,TGTGCCAGCAGCCCCGGGACATTAACTGAAGCTTTCTTT
TRBV9,TRBJ1-3,few,TRBD1,15,CASSVRTGSGNTIYF,TGTGCCAGCAGCGTGAGGACAGGCTCTGGAAACACCATATATTTT
TRBV10-3,TRBJ2-3,-,-,12,CAIGHSTDTQYF,TGTGCCATCGGTCACAGCACAGATACGCAGTATTTT
TRBV5-6,TRBJ2-7,-,-,12,CASSDIRYEQYF,TGTGCCAGCAGCGACATTCGATACGAGCAGTACTTC